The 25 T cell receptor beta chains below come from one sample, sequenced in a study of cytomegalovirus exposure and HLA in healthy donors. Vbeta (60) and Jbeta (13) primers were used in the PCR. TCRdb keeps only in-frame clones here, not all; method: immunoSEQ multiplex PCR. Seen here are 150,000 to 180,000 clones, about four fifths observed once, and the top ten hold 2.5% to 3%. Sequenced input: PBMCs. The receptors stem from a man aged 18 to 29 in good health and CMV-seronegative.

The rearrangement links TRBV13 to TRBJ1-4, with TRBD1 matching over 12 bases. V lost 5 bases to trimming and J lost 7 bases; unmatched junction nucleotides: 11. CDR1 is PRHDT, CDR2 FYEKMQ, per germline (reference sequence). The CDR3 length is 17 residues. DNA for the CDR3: TGTGCCAGCAGCACGGGACAGGGGGCGCTCGGTCGTGAAAAACTGTTTTTT. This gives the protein CASSTGQGALGREKLFF.

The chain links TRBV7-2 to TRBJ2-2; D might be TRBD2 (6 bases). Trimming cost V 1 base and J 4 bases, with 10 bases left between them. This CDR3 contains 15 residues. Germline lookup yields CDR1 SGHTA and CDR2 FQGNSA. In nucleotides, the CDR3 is TGTGCCAGCAGCTTAGTCTGGAGGGGCACCGGGGAGCTGTTTTTT. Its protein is CASSLVWRGTGELFF. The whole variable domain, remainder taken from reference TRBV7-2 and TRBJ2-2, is GAGVSQSPSNKVTEKGKDVELRCDPISGHTALYWYRQSLGQGLEFLIYFQGNSAPDKSGLPSDRFSAERTGGSVSTLTIQRTQQEDSAVYLCASSLVWRGTGELFFGEGSRLTVL.

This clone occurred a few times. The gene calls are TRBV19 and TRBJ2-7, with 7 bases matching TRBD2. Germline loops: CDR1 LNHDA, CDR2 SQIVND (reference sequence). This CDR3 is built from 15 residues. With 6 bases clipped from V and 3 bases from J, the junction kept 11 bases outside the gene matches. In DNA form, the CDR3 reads TGTGCCAGTAGCGCCGGGACTACCAAATTCTACGAGCAGTACTTC. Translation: CASSAGTTKFYEQYF.

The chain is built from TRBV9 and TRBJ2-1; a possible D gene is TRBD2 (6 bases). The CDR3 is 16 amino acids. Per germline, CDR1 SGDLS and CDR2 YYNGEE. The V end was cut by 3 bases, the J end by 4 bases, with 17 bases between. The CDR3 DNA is TGTGCCAGCAGCGACGAGGGAGGCCTTAAGTACAATGAGCAGTTCTTC. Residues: CASSDEGGLKYNEQFF.

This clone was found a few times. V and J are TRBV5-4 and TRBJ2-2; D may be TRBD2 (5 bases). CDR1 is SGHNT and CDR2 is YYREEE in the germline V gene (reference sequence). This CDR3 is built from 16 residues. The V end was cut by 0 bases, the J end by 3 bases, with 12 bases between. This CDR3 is CASSLGIGRDTGELFF. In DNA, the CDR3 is TGTGCCAGCAGCTTGGGCATTGGGAGAGACACCGGGGAGCTGTTTTTT.

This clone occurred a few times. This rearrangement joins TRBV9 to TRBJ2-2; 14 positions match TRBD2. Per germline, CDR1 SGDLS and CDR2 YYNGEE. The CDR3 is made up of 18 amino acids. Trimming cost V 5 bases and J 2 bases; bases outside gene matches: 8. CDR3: CASRARTSGGRNTGELFF. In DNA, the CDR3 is TGTGCCAGCAGGGCAAGGACTAGCGGGGGGCGAAACACCGGGGAGCTGTTTTTT.

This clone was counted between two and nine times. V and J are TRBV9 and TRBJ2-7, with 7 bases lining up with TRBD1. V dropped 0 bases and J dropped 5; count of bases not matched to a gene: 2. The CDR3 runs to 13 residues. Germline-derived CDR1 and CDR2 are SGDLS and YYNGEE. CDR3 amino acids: CASSVGQGHEQYF. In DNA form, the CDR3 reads TGTGCCAGCAGCGTAGGACAGGGCCACGAGCAGTACTTC.

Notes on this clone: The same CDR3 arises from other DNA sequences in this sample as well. The CDR3 is CASSLGGQETQYF. In DNA form, the CDR3 reads TGCGCCAGCAGCTTGGGAGGCCAAGAGACCCAGTACTTC. This chain joins TRBV5-1 and TRBJ2-5; D is unclear. CDR1 and CDR2 from the germline V gene are SGHRS and YFSETQ. The CDR3 sequence is 13 residues long. The V gene lost 0 bases and the J gene lost 1 base, with 4 bases spanning the gap.

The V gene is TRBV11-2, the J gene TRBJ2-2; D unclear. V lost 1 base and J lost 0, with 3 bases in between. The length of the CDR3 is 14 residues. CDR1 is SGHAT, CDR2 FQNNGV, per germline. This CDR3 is CASSLASNTGELFF. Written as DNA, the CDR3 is TGTGCCAGCAGCTTAGCATCGAACACCGGGGAGCTGTTTTTT.

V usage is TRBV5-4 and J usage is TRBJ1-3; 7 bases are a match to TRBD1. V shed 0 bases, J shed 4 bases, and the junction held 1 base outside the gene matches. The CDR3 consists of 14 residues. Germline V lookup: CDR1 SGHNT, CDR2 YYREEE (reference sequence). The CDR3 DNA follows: TGTGCCAGCAGCTTGGGGGGACAGGGAAACACCATATATTTT. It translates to CASSLGGQGNTIYF.

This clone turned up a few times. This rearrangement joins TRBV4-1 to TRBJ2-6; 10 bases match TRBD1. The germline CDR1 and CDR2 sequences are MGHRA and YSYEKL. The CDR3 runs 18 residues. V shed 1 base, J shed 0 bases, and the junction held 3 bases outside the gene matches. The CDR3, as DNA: TGCGCCAGCAGCCAAGGGGACAGGGGCACCTCTGGGGCCAACGTCCTGACTTTC. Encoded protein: CASSQGDRGTSGANVLTF.

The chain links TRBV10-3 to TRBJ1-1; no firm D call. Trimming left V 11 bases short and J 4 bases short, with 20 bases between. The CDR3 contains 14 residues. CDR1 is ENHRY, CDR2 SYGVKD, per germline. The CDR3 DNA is TGTGCCGCCCACGCGGGGTGGCTGGGCACTGAAGCTTTCTTT. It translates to CAAHAGWLGTEAFF.

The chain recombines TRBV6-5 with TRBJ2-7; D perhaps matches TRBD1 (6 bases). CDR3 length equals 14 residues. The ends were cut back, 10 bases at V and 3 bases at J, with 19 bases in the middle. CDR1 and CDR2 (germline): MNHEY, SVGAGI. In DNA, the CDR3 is TGTGCCATCCTTGGGAAAACGGACAGCTACGAGCAGTACGTC. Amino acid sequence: CAILGKTDSYEQYV.

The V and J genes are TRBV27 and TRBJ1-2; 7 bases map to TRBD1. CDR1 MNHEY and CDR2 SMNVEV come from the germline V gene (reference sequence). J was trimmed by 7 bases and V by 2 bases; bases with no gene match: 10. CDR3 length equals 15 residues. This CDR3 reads CASSLEGTVRLGYTF. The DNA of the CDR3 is TGTGCCAGCAGTTTAGAGGGGACAGTCAGACTTGGCTACACCTTC.

CDR3 nucleotides: TGTGCCAGCTCGCCAAACAGGGGGGGGACGGACGAGCAGTACTTC. Translated, it gives CASSPNRGGTDEQYF. This chain uses TRBV18 with TRBJ2-7; tentatively, D is TRBD1 (8 bases). Between the trimmed V and J ends, which lost 6 bases and 5 bases, there was a span of 20 bases. This CDR3 spans 15 amino acids. The V gene's germline CDR1 is KGHSH and CDR2 LQKENI.

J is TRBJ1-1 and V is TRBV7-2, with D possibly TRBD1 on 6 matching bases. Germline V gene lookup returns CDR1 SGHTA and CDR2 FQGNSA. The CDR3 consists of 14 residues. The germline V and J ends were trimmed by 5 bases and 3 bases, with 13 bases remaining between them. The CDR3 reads CASSRQQGDTEAFF. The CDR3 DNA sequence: TGTGCCAGCAGCCGACAACAGGGAGACACTGAAGCTTTCTTT.

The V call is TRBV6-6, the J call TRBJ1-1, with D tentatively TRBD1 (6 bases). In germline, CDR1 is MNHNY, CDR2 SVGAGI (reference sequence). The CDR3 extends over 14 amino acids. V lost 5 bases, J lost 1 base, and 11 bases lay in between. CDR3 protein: CASSPPTGNTEAFF. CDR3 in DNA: TGTGCCAGCAGTCCCCCGACAGGGAACACTGAAGCTTTCTTT.

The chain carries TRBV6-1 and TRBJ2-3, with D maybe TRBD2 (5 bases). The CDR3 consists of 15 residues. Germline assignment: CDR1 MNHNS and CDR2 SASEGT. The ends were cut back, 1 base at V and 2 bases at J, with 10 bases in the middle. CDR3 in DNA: TGTGCCAGCAGTGAAGAGGACTGGGTCACAGATACGCAGTATTTT. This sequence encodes CASSEEDWVTDTQYF.

The CDR3 DNA sequence: TGTGCCAGCTCACTCGACAGTTATGGCTACACCTTC. Protein sequence: CASSLDSYGYTF. The gene calls are TRBV18 and TRBJ1-2; D possibly corresponds to TRBD1 (5 bases). Germline CDR1 reads KGHSH; CDR2 reads LQKENI. V lost 4 bases to trimming and J lost 5 bases, with 8 bases between them. The CDR3 loop spans 12 amino acids. The full variable domain, its missing parts supplied by reference TRBV18 and TRBJ1-2, is NAGVMQNPRHLVRRRGQEARLRCSPMKGHSHVYWYRQLPEEGLKFMVYLQKENIIDESGMPKERFSAEFPKEGPSILRIQQVVRGDSAAYFCASSLDSYGYTFGSGTRLTVV.

The CDR3, as DNA: TGTGCCAGCAGTGAAGGGGGCTCTAATGAAAAACTGTTTTTT. Protein sequence: CASSEGGSNEKLFF. V and J are TRBV2 and TRBJ1-4; TRBD1 is a possible D gene (5 bases). CDR3 length: 14 residues. V was pared by 1 base and J by 3 bases, with 6 bases between. Germline V lookup: CDR1 SNHLY, CDR2 FYNNEI. The complete variable domain, with remaining parts taken from reference TRBV2 and TRBJ1-4, reads EPEVTQTPSHQVTQMGQEVILRCVPISNHLYFYWYRQILGQKVEFLVSFYNNEISEKSEIFDDQFSVERPDGSNFTLKIRSTKLEDSAMYFCASSEGGSNEKLFFGSGTQLSVL.

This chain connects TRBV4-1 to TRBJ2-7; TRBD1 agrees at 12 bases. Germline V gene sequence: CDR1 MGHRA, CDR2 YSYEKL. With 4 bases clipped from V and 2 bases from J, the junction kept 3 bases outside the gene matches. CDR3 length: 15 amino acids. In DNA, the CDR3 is TGCGCCAGCAGCCCGGGACAGGGGGCTACCTACGAGCAGTACTTC. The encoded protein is CASSPGQGATYEQYF.

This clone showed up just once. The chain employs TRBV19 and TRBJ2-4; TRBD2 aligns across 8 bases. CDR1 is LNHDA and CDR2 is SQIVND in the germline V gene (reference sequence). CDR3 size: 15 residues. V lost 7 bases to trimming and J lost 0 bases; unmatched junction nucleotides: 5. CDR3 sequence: CASIRRGVAKNIQYF. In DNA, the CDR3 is TGTGCCAGTATTAGGCGGGGGGTAGCCAAAAACATTCAGTACTTC.

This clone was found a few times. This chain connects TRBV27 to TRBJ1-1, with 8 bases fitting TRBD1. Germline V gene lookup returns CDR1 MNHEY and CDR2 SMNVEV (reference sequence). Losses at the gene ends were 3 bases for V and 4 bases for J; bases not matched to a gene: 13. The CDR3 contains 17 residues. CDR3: CASSFLYGGQGGTEAFF. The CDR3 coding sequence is TGTGCCAGCAGTTTTTTATATGGAGGACAGGGAGGCACTGAAGCTTTCTTT.

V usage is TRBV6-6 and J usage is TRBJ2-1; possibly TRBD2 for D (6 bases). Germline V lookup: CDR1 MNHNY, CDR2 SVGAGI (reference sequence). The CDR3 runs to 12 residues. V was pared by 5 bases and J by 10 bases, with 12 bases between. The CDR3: CASSAGWMEQFF. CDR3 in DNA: TGTGCCAGCAGTGCGGGGTGGATGGAGCAGTTCTTC.

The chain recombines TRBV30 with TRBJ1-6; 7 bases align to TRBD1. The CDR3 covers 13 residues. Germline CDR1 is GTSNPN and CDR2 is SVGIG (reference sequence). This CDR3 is CALQGIGNSPLHF. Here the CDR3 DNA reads TGTGCACTACAGGGGATAGGGAATTCACCCCTCCACTTT.